This T cell receptor beta chain was captured by sequencing in a study of blood T cells in healthy people across ages. Notes on this clonotype: An end of the junction differs from the germline gene, which may be a read error.

CDR3 length: 11 residues. PCR was performed a second time for about 7 to 11 cycles using a sample-barcoded 5' primer and a J-beta primer mix. TCRdb called the 5' RACE reads again in MiXCR, with one record for every CDR3 protein. The table records roughly 800,000 distinct CDR3 sequences, approximately 55% of them present only once. This clonotype was sampled from a man of 80 years or more in good health. Sequencing used blood. V is TRBV12-3 or TRBV12-4 and J is TRBJ2-7; possible D gene TRBD1, 6 bases. The DNA of the CDR3 is TGTGCCAGCAGTATCAGGGGCGAGCGGTACTTC. Translation: CASSIRGERYF.